One sample yielded the 16 T cell receptor beta chains listed below, sequenced in a study of blood T cell repertoires in COVID-19. Sequenced by immunoSEQ multiplex PCR; TCRdb stores in-frame clones only, minus some. The data show 170,000 or so clones, approximately 84% seen once. The source material was peripheral blood. All receptors come from a man aged 18 to 30 with active or convalescent COVID-19.

The genes are TRBV12-3 or TRBV12-4 and TRBJ1-2; 7 bases match TRBD1. The CDR3 has 13 residues. V shed 7 bases, J shed 4 bases, and the junction held 6 bases outside the gene matches. CDR3 loop: CASNPSGGYGYTF. As DNA, the CDR3 is TGTGCCAGCAACCCTTCAGGGGGCTATGGCTACACCTTC.

This chain uses TRBV7-9 with TRBJ2-2; D gene uncertain. V lost 2 bases, J lost 4 bases, and 8 bases lay in between. In germline, CDR1 is SEHNR, CDR2 FQNEAQ (reference sequence). The CDR3 is 14 amino acids. CDR3 protein: CASSLQVRTGELFF. CDR3 DNA sequence: TGTGCCAGCAGCTTACAGGTTCGCACCGGGGAGCTGTTTTTT.

The V and J genes are TRBV28 and TRBJ1-3, with TRBD1 identical over 7 bases. CDR3 length: 16 residues. Germline values: CDR1 MDHEN, CDR2 SYDVKM. After removal of 4 bases from V and 4 bases from J, the junction contained 10 bases not matched to a gene. CDR3 region: CASSSRATGKGNTIYF. The CDR3 DNA follows: TGTGCCAGCAGTTCCCGAGCGACAGGGAAAGGAAACACCATATATTTT. Full variable domain (missing parts from reference TRBV28 and TRBJ1-3): DVKVTQSSRYLVKRTGEKVFLECVQDMDHENMFWYRQDPGLGLRLIYFSYDVKMKEKGDIPEGYSVSREKKERFSLILESASTNQTSMYLCASSSRATGKGNTIYFGEGSWLTVV.

This chain uses TRBV6-6 with TRBJ2-7, with D unresolved. Germline V gives CDR1 MNHNY, CDR2 SVGAGI (reference sequence). The CDR3 is 15 amino acids. V was shortened by 5 bases and J by 0 bases, with 14 bases between the two germline ends. The CDR3: CASSRTGDSSYEQYF. In nucleotides, the CDR3 is TGTGCCAGCAGTCGGACGGGTGATAGCTCCTACGAGCAGTACTTC.

This clone showed up just once. This rearrangement joins TRBV28 to TRBJ2-2, with 8 bases lining up with TRBD2. Germline CDR1 MDHEN, CDR2 SYDVKM. CDR3 length: 14 amino acids. J lost 6 bases, V lost 6 bases, and 6 bases had no gene match. CDR3 sequence reads: CASSRSGTAGELFF. DNA for the CDR3: TGTGCCAGCAGCCGTAGCGGGACGGCCGGGGAGCTGTTTTTT. The variable domain in full, with the rest retrieved from reference TRBV28 and TRBJ2-2, is DVKVTQSSRYLVKRTGEKVFLECVQDMDHENMFWYRQDPGLGLRLIYFSYDVKMKEKGDIPEGYSVSREKKERFSLILESASTNQTSMYLCASSRSGTAGELFFGEGSRLTVL.

The V gene is TRBV11-2, the J gene TRBJ2-1; 12 bases align to TRBD2. The CDR3 loop spans 14 amino acids. Germline assignment: CDR1 SGHAT and CDR2 FQNNGV. V shed 10 bases and J 10 bases; nucleotides not matched to a gene: 11. The CDR3 coding sequence is TGTGCCACCTCAACGCCTAGCGGGAGGGGGGAGCAGTTCTTC. Its translation: CATSTPSGRGEQFF.

J is TRBJ1-5 and V is TRBV11-3; D not resolved. CDR1 is SGHNT, CDR2 YENEEA, per germline. V was cut by 5 bases and J by 5 bases, with 13 bases left in between. CDR3 size: 14 residues. The CDR3 nucleotides are TGTGCCAGCAGCCCCCTTGCGAGAGATCAGCCCCAGCATTTT. It encodes CASSPLARDQPQHF.

CDR3 nucleotides: TGTGCCACCAGCAGAGATATGAGGGATGGCTACACCTTC. Amino acids: CATSRDMRDGYTF. This chain connects TRBV15 to TRBJ1-2, with D unresolved. Germline assignment: CDR1 LNHNV and CDR2 YYDKDF (reference sequence). Trimming cost V 0 bases and J 6 bases, with 8 bases left between them. The CDR3 loop spans 13 amino acids.

V is TRBV5-4 and J is TRBJ1-1; 7 positions agree with TRBD1. The CDR3 runs 13 residues. V trimming: 4 bases; J trimming: 3 bases; junction bases outside the gene matches: 3. From germline, CDR1 is SGHNT and CDR2 YYREEE (reference sequence). DNA for the CDR3: TGTGCCAGCAGCCCCAGGGGGGACACTGAAGCTTTCTTT. It is translated as CASSPRGDTEAFF.

V usage is TRBV11-2 and J usage is TRBJ2-7, with D perhaps matching TRBD1 (5 bases). Trimming left V 1 base short and J 4 bases short, with 14 bases between. Germline V CDR1 and CDR2: SGHAT, FQNNGV. This CDR3 spans 15 amino acids. DNA of the CDR3: TGTGCCAGCAGCTTAGGTCCAGGGTCAGGGTACGAGCAGTACTTC. Its protein product is CASSLGPGSGYEQYF.

The chain uses TRBV11-3 and TRBJ2-5; TRBD1 is a possible D gene (5 bases). The CDR3 runs 13 residues. V lost 1 base, J lost 5 bases, and 8 bases lay in between. The germline CDR1 and CDR2 sequences are SGHNT and YENEEA. The CDR3 region is CASSLAHRETQYF. As DNA, the CDR3 is TGTGCCAGCAGCTTAGCCCACAGGGAGACCCAGTACTTC.

The chain has TRBV15 and TRBJ1-1; TRBD1 agrees at 9 bases. CDR1 LNHNV and CDR2 YYDKDF come from the germline V gene (reference sequence). With V trimmed by 5 bases and J by 0 bases, 10 bases remained unmatched. This CDR3 spans 17 amino acids. The CDR3 DNA reads as TGTGCCACCAGCGTTCACCCGGGACAGGGATTGAACACTGAAGCTTTCTTT. It translates to CATSVHPGQGLNTEAFF.

V and J are TRBV4-1 and TRBJ2-7; 7 bases agree with TRBD2. V shed 0 bases and J 6 bases; nucleotides not matched to a gene: 2. The CDR3 covers 13 residues. Germline V gene data show CDR1 as MGHRA and CDR2 as YSYEKL. The CDR3 DNA follows: TGCGCCAGCAGCCAAGATACGGGAGGCGAGCAGTACTTC. Encoded protein: CASSQDTGGEQYF.

The chain couples TRBV7-2 to TRBJ2-3; 7 positions match TRBD2. The V and J ends lost 1 base and 6 bases, in that order; junction bases with no gene match: 7. CDR1 SGHTA and CDR2 FQGNSA come from the germline V gene. This CDR3 contains 15 residues. The DNA for the CDR3 is TGTGCCAGCAGCTTAGAGCGCGGGAGTTTTGATACGCAGTATTTT. It specifies CASSLERGSFDTQYF.

The V gene is TRBV2, the J gene TRBJ1-3, with a tentative D call TRBD1 (6 bases). The CDR3 covers 17 residues. In germline, CDR1 is SNHLY, CDR2 FYNNEI. V was cut by 7 bases and J by 0 bases, with 19 bases left in between. The CDR3 coding sequence is TGTGCCAGCACAATACAGGGATACCAAAGCTCTGGAAACACCATATATTTT. Protein: CASTIQGYQSSGNTIYF.

The chain recombines TRBV5-4 with TRBJ2-3; no firm D call. CDR3 length equals 14 residues. CDR1 and CDR2 from the germline V gene are SGHNT and YYREEE (reference sequence). Trimming pared 0 bases from V and 8 bases from J, leaving 13 bases between. CDR3 sequence (DNA): TGTGCCAGCAGCTTGGGGCTAGACCTTGGTACGCAGTATTTT. Protein sequence: CASSLGLDLGTQYF.